Described below is a single T cell receptor beta chain sequence and its context. Its specific antigen is unknown. Qualities for individual bases were not recorded, and no much larger clone is one base off. In the germline V gene, CDR1 corresponds to LGHNA and CDR2 to YSLEER. The germline V end is reduced by 5 bases and the J end by 8 bases; junction bases left unmatched: 8. The CDR3 measures 13 amino acids from cysteine to phenylalanine. Only the CDR3 DNA is retained, 39 bases long and in frame from the first base. Participants in the prospective study were enrolled through a virtual design, were aged roughly 18 to 95 years, and lived in some 24 United States geographic areas. In the prospective study, participants were assigned to cohorts based on the clinical history participants reported in a screening survey and a study questionnaire. In the prospective study, mobile phlebotomists collected whole blood, serum and a nasopharyngeal or oropharyngeal swab from each participant. Participants in the prospective study had the option to provide additional blood draws and questionnaires over a 2-month period. Before DNA extraction, blood samples from the prospective study were shipped at room temperature or frozen.

TCRbeta CDR3 regions were amplified from genomic DNA by means of the immunoSEQ Assay, a bias-controlled multiplex PCR. Per the authors' processing: Nucleated cell counts per sample were estimated from amplification of reference gene primers within the assay. To quantify the absolute abundance of each unique TCRbeta CDR3 rearrangement, sequence reads were collapsed and filtered. For each sample, productive Simpson clonality was calculated as the square root of Simpson's diversity index across productive rearrangements. The table was pulled from immuneACCESS by TCRdb, which kept in-frame rearrangements only. Such tables lose some clones; where checked, under half of the loss comes from unresolved V genes, and the rest has no known cause. V, J and clone size derive from that table, while D and trimming were established from the DNA sequence. This sample holds hundreds of thousands of clones; about 90% were observed only once. 1.5% to 2% of the sample comes from the top ten.

This specimen comes from a study of blood T cell repertoires in COVID-19 (dated by TCRdb to 2018 to 2020). Broadly, across the study: Collaborator samples came from the United States, Italy and Spain and covered acute and convalescent phases of COVID-19. The material from the prospective study consisted of cDNA or gDNA derived from T cells, B-cell-depleted T cells, or PBMCs. Deeply sampled blood TCRbeta repertoires from subjects exposed to, actively infected with, or recovered from COVID-19 were included in the dataset. A freely available public database, intended as a resource for researchers studying the immune response to SARS-CoV-2, is where the repertoires were released. The samples were drawn from the first 160 participants of the ongoing ImmuneRACE study and from some 1,300 subjects provided by 6 global collaborators. Nearly every sample came with metadata listing a de-identified subject ID, COVID-19 status, age in years and sex. HLA class I and class II types, where available, came from metadata supplied by the sample provider rather than from assay-based typing. The investigation overall reported the following: How much clinical and demographic metadata was included differed by source and by participant, and the metadata was provided uncurated.

This receptor was identified in a woman aged 18-29 years with acute COVID-19. This receptor chain uses TRBV4-3 and TRBJ1-1; the central 7 bases match TRBD1. The sequenced sample consisted of PBMCs or T cells enriched from blood (not recorded which). Here is the DNA: TGCGCCAGCAGCATAAACGAGGGGGCAGAAGCTTTCTTT. It is translated as CASSINEGAEAFF.